These 11 T cell receptor beta chains share one sample of origin, sequenced in a study of OX40 agonist ivuxolimab in advanced cancers. Here immunoSEQ multiplex PCR was the method, and the copy in TCRdb shows in-frame clones only, minus some. The table shows roughly 120,000 clones, with 85% to 95% occurring only once. Sample: CD4+ or CD8+ T cells sorted from blood, taken in a trial of the OX40 agonist ivuxolimab. All receptors come from an adult with an advanced solid tumor such as melanoma, head and neck, liver or kidney cancer.

V and J are TRBV18 and TRBJ1-1, with TRBD1 matching over 10 bases. This CDR3 is built from 15 residues. Germline CDR1 and CDR2: KGHSH and LQKENI. The junction had 7 bases not matched to a gene; V was cut back by 3 bases and J by 6 bases. DNA of the CDR3: TGTGCCAGCTCACCGGGGGACAGGGGATTAGCTGAAGCTTTCTTT. Translated: CASSPGDRGLAEAFF.

This clone appeared once. The CDR3 region is CASSYLRANYGYTF. CDR3 sequence (DNA): TGTGCCAGCAGTTACTTGAGGGCTAACTATGGCTACACCTTC. This sequence joins TRBV28 and TRBJ1-2, with unresolved D. Between the trimmed V and J ends, which lost 4 bases and 0 bases, there was a span of 9 bases. The germline gives CDR1 MDHEN, CDR2 SYDVKM. The CDR3 spans 14 residues.

The rearrangement uses TRBV10-3 and TRBJ2-1; 13 bases match TRBD2. V shed 6 bases, J shed 11 bases, and the junction held 10 bases outside the gene matches. Germline V gives CDR1 ENHRY, CDR2 SYGVKD. The CDR3 covers 15 residues. In nucleotides, the CDR3 is TGTGCCATCAGAAGACTAGCGGGAGGCCTTGAGAAGCAGTTCTTC. Translating it yields CAIRRLAGGLEKQFF.

V usage is TRBV6-5 and J usage is TRBJ2-1; 11 bases align to TRBD2. Trimming cost V 1 base and J 1 base; bases outside gene matches: 0. The CDR3 consists of 16 residues. Germline loops: CDR1 MNHEY, CDR2 SVGAGI. In nucleotides, the CDR3 is TGTGCCAGCAGTTACTTAGCGGGAGGGTCCTACAATGAGCAGTTCTTC. Protein product: CASSYLAGGSYNEQFF.

The rearrangement uses TRBV7-9 and TRBJ1-4; 7 bases are a match to TRBD1. CDR1 and CDR2 from the germline V gene are SEHNR and FQNEAQ (reference sequence). V shed 1 base and J 6 bases; nucleotides not matched to a gene: 5. This CDR3 has 15 amino acids. The CDR3 nucleotides read TGTGCCAGCAGCTTAGGGCAGGGGGTCGATGAAAAACTGTTTTTT. Protein: CASSLGQGVDEKLFF.

The chain recombines TRBV4-2 with TRBJ2-1; D unclear. CDR3 length: 17 amino acids. Trimming shortened V by 0 bases and J by 3 bases, and 15 bases separated the two germline ends. Per germline, CDR1 LGHNA and CDR2 YNFKEQ. In DNA, the CDR3 is TGTGCCAGCAGCCAAGATAAGGTGACGCAATACTACAATGAGCAGTTCTTC. Translating it yields CASSQDKVTQYYNEQFF.

V gene TRBV5-1 combines with J gene TRBJ2-1, with D perhaps assigned TRBD1 or TRBD2 (5 bases each). Trimming cost V 3 bases and J 6 bases, with 22 bases left between them. This CDR3 is built from 17 residues. Looked up from germline, CDR1 is SGHRS and CDR2 is YFSETQ. The CDR3 is CASSSGRRGVSANEQFF. Here the CDR3 DNA reads TGCGCCAGCAGCTCGGGGAGAAGAGGGGTTTCGGCCAATGAGCAGTTCTTC. Looking up the rest from reference TRBV5-1 and TRBJ2-1 gives the full variable domain: KAGVTQTPRYLIKTRGQQVTLSCSPISGHRSVSWYQQTPGQGLQFLFEYFSETQRNKGNFPGRFSGRQFSNSRSEMNVSTLELGDSALYLCASSSGRRGVSANEQFFGPGTRLTVL.

The chain has TRBV4-3 and TRBJ1-4, with unresolved D. Between the trimmed V and J ends, which lost 1 base and 4 bases, there was a span of 7 bases. CDR3 length: 14 amino acids. In germline, CDR1 is LGHNA, CDR2 YSLEER. DNA of the CDR3: TGCGCCAGCAGCCAAGGGCAGTATAATGAAAAACTGTTTTTT. Translated, it gives CASSQGQYNEKLFF.

V and J are TRBV29-1 and TRBJ2-7, with TRBD1 matching 7 bases. CDR1 is SQVTM, CDR2 ANQGSEA, per germline. J was trimmed by 3 bases and V by 7 bases; bases with no gene match: 12. The CDR3 loop spans 14 amino acids. The CDR3 DNA reads as TGCAGCGCCCAAGACAGGGTAAATGGCTACGAGCAGTACTTC. It codes for CSAQDRVNGYEQYF.

The J gene is TRBJ1-1, the V gene TRBV7-2; 11 bases align to TRBD1. The CDR3 has 15 residues. Germline V gives CDR1 SGHTA, CDR2 FQGNSA. V lost 4 bases, J lost 5 bases, and 6 bases stayed unmatched. The chain's CDR3 is CASSYGTGGLTEAFF. In nucleotides, the CDR3 is TGTGCCAGCAGCTACGGGACAGGGGGATTGACTGAAGCTTTCTTT.

The V and J genes are TRBV7-9 and TRBJ2-4; 7 bases fit TRBD1. Germline lookup yields CDR1 SEHNR and CDR2 FQNEAQ (reference sequence). Trimming cost V 5 bases and J 3 bases; bases outside gene matches: 7. The CDR3 covers 15 residues. CDR3 sequence: CASSARGQIKNIQYF. CDR3 sequence (DNA): TGTGCCAGCAGCGCCCGGGGACAGATCAAAAACATTCAGTACTTC.